This T cell receptor beta chain originates from a study of regulatory T cells in long-lasting Graves disease. This clonotype was seen repeatedly, ten times or more. The time point here: newly diagnosed GD, antithyroid drugs for less than 3 months. The TCR library was prepared using RNA isolated from PBMCs. Construction of the TCR beta libraries employed iRepertoire HTBI primers in conjunction with Arm-PCR of CDR3 regions. TCRdb re-derived calls from the multiplex PCR reads in MiXCR, one entry per CDR3 protein. The profile shows a few hundred thousand distinct CDR3 sequences, approximately 18% of them singletons. V shed 1 base and J shed 0 bases, with 17 bases lying between them. The germline CDR1 and CDR2 sequences are SGHKS and YYEKEE (reference sequence). This CDR3 region has 18 residues. These data were also filed under a second study, of T cells in Graves' hyperthyroidism and ophthalmopathy. That investigation notes: The HTBI primer set was used in a first-round RT-PCR of the TCR CDR3. Ophthalmopathy cases were set apart from stable hyperthyroidism by a 13 V-J model.

Sequenced material: peripheral blood mononuclear cells (PBMCs), taken at new diagnosis, from a patient treated with antithyroid drugs. This chain uses TRBV5-5 with TRBJ1-5; unclear D gene. This receptor was identified in a woman aged 30 to 39 with Graves disease. CDR3 loop: CASSLSSSVGYSNQPQHF. In nucleotides, the CDR3 is TGTGCCAGCAGCTTGTCTAGTTCTGTGGGATATAGCAATCAGCCCCAGCATTTT. The variable domain in full, completed from reference TRBV5-5 and TRBJ1-5, reads DAGVTQSPTHLIKTRGQQVTLRCSPISGHKSVSWYQQVLGQGPQFIFQYYEKEERGRGNFPDRFSARQFPNYSSELNVNALLLGDSALYLCASSLSSSVGYSNQPQHFGDGTRLSIL.